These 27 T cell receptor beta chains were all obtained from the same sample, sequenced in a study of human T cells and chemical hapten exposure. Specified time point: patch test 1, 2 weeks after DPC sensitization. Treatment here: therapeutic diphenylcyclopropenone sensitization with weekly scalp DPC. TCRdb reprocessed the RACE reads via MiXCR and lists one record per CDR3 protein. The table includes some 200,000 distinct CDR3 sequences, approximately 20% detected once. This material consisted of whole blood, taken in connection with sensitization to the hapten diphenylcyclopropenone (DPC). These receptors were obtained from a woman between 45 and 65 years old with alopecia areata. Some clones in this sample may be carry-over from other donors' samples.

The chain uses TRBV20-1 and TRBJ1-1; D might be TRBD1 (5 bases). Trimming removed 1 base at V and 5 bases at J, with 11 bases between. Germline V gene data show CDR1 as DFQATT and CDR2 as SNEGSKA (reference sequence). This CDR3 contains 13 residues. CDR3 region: CSARGSGETEAFF. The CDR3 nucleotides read TGCAGTGCTAGAGGTTCGGGGGAGACTGAAGCTTTCTTT.

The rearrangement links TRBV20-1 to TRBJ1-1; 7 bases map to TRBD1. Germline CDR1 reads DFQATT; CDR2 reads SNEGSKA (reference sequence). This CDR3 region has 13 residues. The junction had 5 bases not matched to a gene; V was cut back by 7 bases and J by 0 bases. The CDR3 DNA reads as TGCAGTGGACTGGGACAGCTGAACACTGAAGCTTTCTTT. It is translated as CSGLGQLNTEAFF.

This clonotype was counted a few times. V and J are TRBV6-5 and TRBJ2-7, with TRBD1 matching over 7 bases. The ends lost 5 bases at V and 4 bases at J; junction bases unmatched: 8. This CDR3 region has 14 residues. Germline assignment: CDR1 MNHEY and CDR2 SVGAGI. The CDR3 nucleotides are TGTGCCAGCAGTCTGGGGGACAGCCTTTACGAGCAGTACTTC. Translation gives CASSLGDSLYEQYF.

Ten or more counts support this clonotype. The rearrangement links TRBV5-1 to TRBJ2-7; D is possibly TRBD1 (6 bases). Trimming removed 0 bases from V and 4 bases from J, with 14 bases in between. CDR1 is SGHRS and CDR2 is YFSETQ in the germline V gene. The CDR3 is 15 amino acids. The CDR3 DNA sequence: TGCGCCAGCAGCTTGGAGTCAGGGGTAGGATACGAGCAGTACTTC. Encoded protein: CASSLESGVGYEQYF.

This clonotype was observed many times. The chain's CDR3 is CSARELAGGTRSEQFF. DNA for the CDR3: TGCAGTGCTAGAGAGCTAGCGGGAGGGACTCGCAGTGAGCAGTTCTTC. The V gene is TRBV20-1, the J gene TRBJ2-1, with 12 positions matching TRBD2. The CDR3 runs 16 residues. Germline lookup yields CDR1 DFQATT and CDR2 SNEGSKA (reference sequence). The V gene end was trimmed by 0 bases and the J gene end by 9 bases; junction bases not matched to a gene: 9.

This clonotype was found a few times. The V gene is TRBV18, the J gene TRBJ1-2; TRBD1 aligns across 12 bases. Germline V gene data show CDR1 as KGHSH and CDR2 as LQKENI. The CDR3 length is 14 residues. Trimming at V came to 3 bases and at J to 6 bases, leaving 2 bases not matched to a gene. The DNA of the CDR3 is TGTGCCAGCTCACCGGGACAGGGGGCTGATGGCTACACCTTC. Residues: CASSPGQGADGYTF. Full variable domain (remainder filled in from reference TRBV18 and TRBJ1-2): NAGVMQNPRHLVRRRGQEARLRCSPMKGHSHVYWYRQLPEEGLKFMVYLQKENIIDESGMPKERFSAEFPKEGPSILRIQQVVRGDSAAYFCASSPGQGADGYTFGSGTRLTVV.

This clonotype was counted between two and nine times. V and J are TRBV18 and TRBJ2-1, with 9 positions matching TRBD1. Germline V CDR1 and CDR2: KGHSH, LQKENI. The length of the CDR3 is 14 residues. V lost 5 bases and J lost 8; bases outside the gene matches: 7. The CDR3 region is CASSSDRGLDEQFF. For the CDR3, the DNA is TGTGCCAGCTCATCGGACAGGGGTTTGGATGAGCAGTTCTTC.

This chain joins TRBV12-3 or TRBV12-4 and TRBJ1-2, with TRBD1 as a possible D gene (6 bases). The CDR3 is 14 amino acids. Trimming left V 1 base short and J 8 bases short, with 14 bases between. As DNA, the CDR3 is TGTGCCAGCAGTTTAGAGACAGGTTTTGGAGGCTACACCTTC. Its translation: CASSLETGFGGYTF.

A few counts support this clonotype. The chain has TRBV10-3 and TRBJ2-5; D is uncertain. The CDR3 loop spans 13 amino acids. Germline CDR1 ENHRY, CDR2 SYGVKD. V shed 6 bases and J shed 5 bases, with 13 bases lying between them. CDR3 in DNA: TGTGCCATCAGGGGTAGTTTGACGGAGACCCAGTACTTC. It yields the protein CAIRGSLTETQYF.

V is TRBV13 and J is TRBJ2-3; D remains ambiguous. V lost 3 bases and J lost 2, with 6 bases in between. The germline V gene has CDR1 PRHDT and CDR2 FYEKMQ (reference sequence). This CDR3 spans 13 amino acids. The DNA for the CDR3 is TGTGCCAGCAGCTTCCGGGTCACAGATACGCAGTATTTT. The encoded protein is CASSFRVTDTQYF.

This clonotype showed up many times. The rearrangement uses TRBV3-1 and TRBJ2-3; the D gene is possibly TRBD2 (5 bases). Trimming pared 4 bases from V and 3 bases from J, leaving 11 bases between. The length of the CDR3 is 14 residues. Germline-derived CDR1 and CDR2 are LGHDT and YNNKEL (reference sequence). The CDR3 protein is CASSLREGTDTQYF. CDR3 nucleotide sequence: TGTGCCAGCAGCCTGAGGGAAGGGACAGATACGCAGTATTTT.

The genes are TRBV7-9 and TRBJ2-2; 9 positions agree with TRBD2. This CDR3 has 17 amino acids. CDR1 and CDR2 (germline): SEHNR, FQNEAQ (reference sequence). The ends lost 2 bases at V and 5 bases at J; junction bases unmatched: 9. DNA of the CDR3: TGTGCCAGCAGCTTAATAGGTAGCGGGAGACATACCGGGGAGCTGTTTTTT. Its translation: CASSLIGSGRHTGELFF.

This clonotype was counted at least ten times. CDR3 in amino acids: CASSFTGDYGYTF. CDR3 nucleotide sequence: TGTGCCAGCAGCTTTACAGGGGACTATGGCTACACCTTC. V and J are TRBV6-5 and TRBJ1-2; TRBD1 matches 7 bases. CDR3 length: 13 residues. The germline V gene has CDR1 MNHEY and CDR2 SVGAGI. Trimming at V came to 6 bases and at J to 3 bases, leaving 4 bases not matched to a gene.

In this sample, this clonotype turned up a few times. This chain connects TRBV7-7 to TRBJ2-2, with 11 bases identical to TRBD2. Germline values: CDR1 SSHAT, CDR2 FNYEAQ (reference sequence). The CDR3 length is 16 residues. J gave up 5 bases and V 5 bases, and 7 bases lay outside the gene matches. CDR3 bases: TGTGCCAGCAGCGCGACACTAGCGGGAGTTACCGGGGAGCTGTTTTTT. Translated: CASSATLAGVTGELFF.

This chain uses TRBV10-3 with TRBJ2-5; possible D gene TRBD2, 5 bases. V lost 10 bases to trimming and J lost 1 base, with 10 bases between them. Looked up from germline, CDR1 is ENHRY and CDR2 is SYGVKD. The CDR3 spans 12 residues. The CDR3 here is CATSRAQETQYF. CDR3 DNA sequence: TGTGCCACCTCGAGGGCCCAAGAGACCCAGTACTTC.

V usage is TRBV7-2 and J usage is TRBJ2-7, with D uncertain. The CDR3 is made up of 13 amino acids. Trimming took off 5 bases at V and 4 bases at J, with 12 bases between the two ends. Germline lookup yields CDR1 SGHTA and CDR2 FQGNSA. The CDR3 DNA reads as TGTGCCAGCAGCCGACTGCCTCCGTACGAGCAGTACTTC. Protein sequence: CASSRLPPYEQYF. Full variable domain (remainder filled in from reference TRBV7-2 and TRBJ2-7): GAGVSQSPSNKVTEKGKDVELRCDPISGHTALYWYRQSLGQGLEFLIYFQGNSAPDKSGLPSDRFSAERTGGSVSTLTIQRTQQEDSAVYLCASSRLPPYEQYFGPGTRLTVT.

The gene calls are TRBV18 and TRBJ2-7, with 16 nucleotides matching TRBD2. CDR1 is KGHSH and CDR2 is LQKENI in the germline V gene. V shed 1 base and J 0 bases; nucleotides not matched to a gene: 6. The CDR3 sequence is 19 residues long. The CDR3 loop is CASSPLPGTSGRGSYEQYF. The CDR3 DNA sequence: TGTGCCAGCTCACCACTCCCCGGGACTAGCGGGAGGGGCTCCTACGAGCAGTACTTC.

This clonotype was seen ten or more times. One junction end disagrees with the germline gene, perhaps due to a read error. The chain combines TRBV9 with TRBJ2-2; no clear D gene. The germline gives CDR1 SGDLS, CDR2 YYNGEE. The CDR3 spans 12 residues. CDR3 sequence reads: CASSVSTRELFF. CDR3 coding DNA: TGTGCCAGCAGCGTCAGCACCCGGGAGCTGTTTTTT.

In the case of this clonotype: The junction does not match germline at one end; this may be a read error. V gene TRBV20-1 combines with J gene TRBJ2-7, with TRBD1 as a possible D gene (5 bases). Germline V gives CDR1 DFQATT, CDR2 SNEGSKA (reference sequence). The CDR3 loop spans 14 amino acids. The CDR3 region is CGARADSYSYEQYF. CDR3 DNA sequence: TGCGGTGCTAGAGCCGACAGTTACTCCTACGAGCAGTACTTC.

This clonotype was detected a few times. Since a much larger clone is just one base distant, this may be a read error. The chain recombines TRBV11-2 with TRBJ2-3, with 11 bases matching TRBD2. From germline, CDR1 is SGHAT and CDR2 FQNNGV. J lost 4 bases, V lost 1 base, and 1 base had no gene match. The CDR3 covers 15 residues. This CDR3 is CASSLVLAGADTQYF. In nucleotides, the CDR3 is TGTGCCAGCAGCTTAGTACTAGCGGGAGCAGATACGCAGTATTTT. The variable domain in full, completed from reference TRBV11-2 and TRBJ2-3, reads EAGVAQSPRYKIIEKRQSVAFWCNPISGHATLYWYQQILGQGPKLLIQFQNNGVVDDSQLPKDRFSAERLKGVDSTLKIQPAKLEDSAVYLCASSLVLAGADTQYFGPGTRLTVL.

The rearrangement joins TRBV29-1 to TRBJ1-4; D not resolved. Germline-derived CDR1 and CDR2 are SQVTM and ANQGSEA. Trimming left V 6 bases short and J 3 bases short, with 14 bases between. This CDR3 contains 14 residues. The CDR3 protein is CSVAVGLANEKLFF. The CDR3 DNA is TGCAGCGTGGCAGTCGGCCTGGCTAATGAAAAACTGTTTTTT.

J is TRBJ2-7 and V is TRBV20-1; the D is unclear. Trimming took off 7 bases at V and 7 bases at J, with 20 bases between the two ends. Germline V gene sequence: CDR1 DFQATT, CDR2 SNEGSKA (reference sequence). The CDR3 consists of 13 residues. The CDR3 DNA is TGCAGTGGTACCTTTGTGGGGTCGGGTGAGCAGTACTTC. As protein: CSGTFVGSGEQYF.

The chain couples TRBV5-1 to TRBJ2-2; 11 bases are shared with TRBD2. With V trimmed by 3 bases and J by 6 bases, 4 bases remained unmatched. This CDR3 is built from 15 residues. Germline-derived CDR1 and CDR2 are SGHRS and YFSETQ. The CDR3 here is CASSSGLADPGELFF. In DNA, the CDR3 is TGCGCCAGCAGCTCGGGACTAGCGGATCCCGGGGAGCTGTTTTTT.

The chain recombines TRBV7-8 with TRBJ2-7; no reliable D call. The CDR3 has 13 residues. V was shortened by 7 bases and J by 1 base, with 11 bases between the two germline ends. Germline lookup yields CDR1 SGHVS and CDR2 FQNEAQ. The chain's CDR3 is CASTPRISYEQYF. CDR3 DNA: TGTGCCAGCACCCCCAGGATTTCCTACGAGCAGTACTTC.

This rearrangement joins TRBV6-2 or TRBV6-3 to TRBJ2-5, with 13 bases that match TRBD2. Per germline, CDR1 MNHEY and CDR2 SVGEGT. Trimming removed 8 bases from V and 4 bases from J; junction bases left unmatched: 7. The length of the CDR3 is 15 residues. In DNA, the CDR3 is TGTGCCAGCCGGACTAGCGGGAGCACGAGAGAGACCCAGTACTTC. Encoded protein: CASRTSGSTRETQYF.

The CDR3 nucleotides are TGTGCCAGTAGTATAGACTCCTCTGGGGCCAACGTCCTGACTTTC. Translating it yields CASSIDSSGANVLTF. The J gene is TRBJ2-6, the V gene TRBV19; the D is unclear. The CDR3 is made up of 15 amino acids. The germline V gene has CDR1 LNHDA and CDR2 SQIVND (reference sequence). The ends were cut back, 0 bases at V and 0 bases at J, with 3 bases in the middle.

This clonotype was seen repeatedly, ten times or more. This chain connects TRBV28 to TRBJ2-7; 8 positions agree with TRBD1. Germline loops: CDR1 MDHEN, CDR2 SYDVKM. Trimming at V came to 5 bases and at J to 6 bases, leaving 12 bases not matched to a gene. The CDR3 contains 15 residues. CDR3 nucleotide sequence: TGTGCCAGCAGTCTAGACCAGACAGGGGTGTTCGAGCAGTACTTC. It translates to CASSLDQTGVFEQYF.